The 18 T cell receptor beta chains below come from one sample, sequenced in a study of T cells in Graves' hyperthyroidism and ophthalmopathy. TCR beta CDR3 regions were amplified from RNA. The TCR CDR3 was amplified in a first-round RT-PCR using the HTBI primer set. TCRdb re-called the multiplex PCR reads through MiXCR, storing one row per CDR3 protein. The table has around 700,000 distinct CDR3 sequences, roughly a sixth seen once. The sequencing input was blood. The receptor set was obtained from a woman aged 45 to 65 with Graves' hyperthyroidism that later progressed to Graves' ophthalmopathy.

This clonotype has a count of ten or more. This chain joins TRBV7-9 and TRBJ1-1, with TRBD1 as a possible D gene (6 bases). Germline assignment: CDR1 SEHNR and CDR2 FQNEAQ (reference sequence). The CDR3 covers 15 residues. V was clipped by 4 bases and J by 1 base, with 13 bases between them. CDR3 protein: CASSSTAGQNTEAFF. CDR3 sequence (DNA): TGTGCCAGCAGCTCAACGGCGGGACAGAACACTGAAGCTTTCTTT.

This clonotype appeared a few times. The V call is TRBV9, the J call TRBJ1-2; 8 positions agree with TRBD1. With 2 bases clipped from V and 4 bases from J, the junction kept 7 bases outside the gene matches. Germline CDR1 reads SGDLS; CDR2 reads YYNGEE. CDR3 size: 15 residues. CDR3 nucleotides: TGTGCCAGCAGCGTGGGGACAGGCGTGCTCTATGGCTACACCTTC. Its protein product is CASSVGTGVLYGYTF.

The CDR3 sequence is CASSPRGRDTQYF. CDR3 coding DNA: TGTGCCAGTAGCCCGAGGGGCAGAGATACGCAGTATTTT. This chain uses TRBV19 with TRBJ2-3; D tentatively fits TRBD1 or TRBD2 (5 bases each). With 6 bases removed from V and 5 bases from J, the gap between germline ends came to 12 bases. The germline V gene encodes CDR1 LNHDA and CDR2 SQIVND (reference sequence). CDR3 size: 13 residues.

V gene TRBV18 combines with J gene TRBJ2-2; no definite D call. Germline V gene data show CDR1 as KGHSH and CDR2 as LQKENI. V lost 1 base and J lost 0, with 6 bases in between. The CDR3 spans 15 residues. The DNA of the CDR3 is TGTGCCAGCTCACCACAGCCCACGAACACCGGGGAGCTGTTTTTT. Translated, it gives CASSPQPTNTGELFF.

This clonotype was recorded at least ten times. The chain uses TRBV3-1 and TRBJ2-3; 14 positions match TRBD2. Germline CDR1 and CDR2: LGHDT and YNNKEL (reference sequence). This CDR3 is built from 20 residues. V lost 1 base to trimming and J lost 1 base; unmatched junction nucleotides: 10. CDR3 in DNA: TGTGCCAGCAGCCAAGGGACTAGCGGGGGGTTATCATCGGGCACAGATACGCAGTATTTT. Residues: CASSQGTSGGLSSGTDTQYF.

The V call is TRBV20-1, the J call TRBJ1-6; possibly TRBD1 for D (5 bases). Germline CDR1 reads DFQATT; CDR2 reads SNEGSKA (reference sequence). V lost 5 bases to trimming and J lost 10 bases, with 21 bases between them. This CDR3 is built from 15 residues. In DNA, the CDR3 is TGCAGTGCTCCGGAGGGGTTGGACAATAGATCACCCCTCCACTTT. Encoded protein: CSAPEGLDNRSPLHF.

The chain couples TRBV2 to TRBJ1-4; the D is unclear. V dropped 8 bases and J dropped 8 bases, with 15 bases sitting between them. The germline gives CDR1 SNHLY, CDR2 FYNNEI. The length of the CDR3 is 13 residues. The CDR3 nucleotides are TGTGCCAGCGGGAGGCCCGGGAGGGAAAAACTGTTTTTT. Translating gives CASGRPGREKLFF.

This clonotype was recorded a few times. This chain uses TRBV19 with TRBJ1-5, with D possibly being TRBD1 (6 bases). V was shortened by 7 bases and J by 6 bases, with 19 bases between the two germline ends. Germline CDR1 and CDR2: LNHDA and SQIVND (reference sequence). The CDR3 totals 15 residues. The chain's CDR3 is CASTARLTGSQPQHF. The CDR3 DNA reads TGTGCCAGTACCGCCCGCCTGACAGGTAGTCAGCCCCAGCATTTT.

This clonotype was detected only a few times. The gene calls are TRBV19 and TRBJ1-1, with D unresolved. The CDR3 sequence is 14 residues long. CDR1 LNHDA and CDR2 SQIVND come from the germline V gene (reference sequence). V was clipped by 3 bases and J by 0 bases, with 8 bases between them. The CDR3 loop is CASSIKDLNTEAFF. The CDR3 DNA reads TGTGCCAGTAGTATTAAGGACCTGAACACTGAAGCTTTCTTT. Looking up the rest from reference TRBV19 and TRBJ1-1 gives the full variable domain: DGGITQSPKYLFRKEGQNVTLSCEQNLNHDAMYWYRQDPGQGLRLIYYSQIVNDFQKGDIAEGYSVSREKKESFPLTVTSAQKNPTAFYLCASSIKDLNTEAFFGQGTRLTVV.

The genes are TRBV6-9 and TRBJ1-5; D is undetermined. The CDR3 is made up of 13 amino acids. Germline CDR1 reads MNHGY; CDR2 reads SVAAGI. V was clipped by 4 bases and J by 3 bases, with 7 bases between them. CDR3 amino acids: CASSSYFNQPQHF. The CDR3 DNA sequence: TGTGCCAGCAGTTCCTATTTCAATCAGCCCCAGCATTTT.

The CDR3 is CASSDTTVAGGETQYF. DNA of the CDR3: TGTGCCAGCAGTGACACGACTGTAGCGGGGGGGGAGACCCAGTACTTC. This chain links TRBV25-1 with TRBJ2-5; 11 nucleotides agree with TRBD2. The CDR3 is 16 amino acids. V shed 3 bases and J 5 bases; nucleotides not matched to a gene: 8. Germline-derived CDR1 and CDR2 are MGHDK and SYGVNS.

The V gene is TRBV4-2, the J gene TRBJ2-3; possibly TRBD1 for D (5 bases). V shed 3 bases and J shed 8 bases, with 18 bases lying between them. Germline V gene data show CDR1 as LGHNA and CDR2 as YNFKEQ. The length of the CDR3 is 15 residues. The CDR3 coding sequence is TGTGCCAGCAGCCAGGGGCGACAGATCGGGTCTACGCAGTATTTT. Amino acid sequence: CASSQGRQIGSTQYF.

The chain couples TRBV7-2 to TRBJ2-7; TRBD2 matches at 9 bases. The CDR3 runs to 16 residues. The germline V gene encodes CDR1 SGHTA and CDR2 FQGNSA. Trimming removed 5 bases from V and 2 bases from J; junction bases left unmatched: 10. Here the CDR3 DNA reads TGTGCCAGCAGCCCCCGCGGTAGCGGGGGACCCTACGAGCAGTACTTC. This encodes CASSPRGSGGPYEQYF.

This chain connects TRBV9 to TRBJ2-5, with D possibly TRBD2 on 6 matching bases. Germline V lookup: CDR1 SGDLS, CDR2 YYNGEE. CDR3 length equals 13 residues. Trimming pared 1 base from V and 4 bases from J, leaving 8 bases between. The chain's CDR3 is CASSVWDLETQYF. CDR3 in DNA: TGTGCCAGCAGCGTATGGGACTTAGAGACCCAGTACTTC.

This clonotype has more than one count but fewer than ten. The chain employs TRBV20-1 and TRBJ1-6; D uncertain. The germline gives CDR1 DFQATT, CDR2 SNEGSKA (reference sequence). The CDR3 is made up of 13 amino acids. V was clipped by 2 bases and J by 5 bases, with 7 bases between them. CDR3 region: CSARPRNNSPLHF. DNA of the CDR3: TGCAGTGCTAGACCCAGGAATAATTCACCCCTCCACTTT.

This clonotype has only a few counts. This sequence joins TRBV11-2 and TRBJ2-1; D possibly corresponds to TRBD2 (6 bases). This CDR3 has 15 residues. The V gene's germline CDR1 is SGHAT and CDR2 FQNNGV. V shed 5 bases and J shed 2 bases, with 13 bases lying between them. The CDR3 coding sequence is TGTGCCAGCAGCACACTCGGGACTCCCTACAATGAGCAGTTCTTC. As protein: CASSTLGTPYNEQFF. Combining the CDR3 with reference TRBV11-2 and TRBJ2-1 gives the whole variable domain EAGVAQSPRYKIIEKRQSVAFWCNPISGHATLYWYQQILGQGPKLLIQFQNNGVVDDSQLPKDRFSAERLKGVDSTLKIQPAKLEDSAVYLCASSTLGTPYNEQFFGPGTRLTVL.

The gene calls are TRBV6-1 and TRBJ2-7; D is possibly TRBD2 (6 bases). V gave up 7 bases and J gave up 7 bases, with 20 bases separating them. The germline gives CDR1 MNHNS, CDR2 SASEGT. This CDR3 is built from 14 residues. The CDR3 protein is CASTTRGELGEQYF. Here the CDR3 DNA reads TGTGCCAGCACCACACGCGGGGAGTTGGGGGAGCAGTACTTC.

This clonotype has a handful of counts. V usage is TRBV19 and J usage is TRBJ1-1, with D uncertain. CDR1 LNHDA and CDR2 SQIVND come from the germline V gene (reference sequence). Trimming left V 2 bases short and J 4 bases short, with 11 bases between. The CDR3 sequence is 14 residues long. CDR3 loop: CASSINLGFTEAFF. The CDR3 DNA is TGTGCCAGTAGTATAAATCTAGGGTTCACTGAAGCTTTCTTT.